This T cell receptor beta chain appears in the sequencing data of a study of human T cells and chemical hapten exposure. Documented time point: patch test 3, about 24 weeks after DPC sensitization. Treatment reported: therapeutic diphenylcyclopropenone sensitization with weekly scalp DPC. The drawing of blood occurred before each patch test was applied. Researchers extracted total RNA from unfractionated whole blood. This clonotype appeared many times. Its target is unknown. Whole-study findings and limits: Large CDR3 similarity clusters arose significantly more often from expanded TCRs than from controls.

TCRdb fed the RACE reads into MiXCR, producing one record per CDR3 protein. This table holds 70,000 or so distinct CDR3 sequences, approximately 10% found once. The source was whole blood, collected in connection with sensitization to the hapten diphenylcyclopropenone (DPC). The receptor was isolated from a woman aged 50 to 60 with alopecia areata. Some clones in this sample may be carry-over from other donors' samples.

CDR3: CASSALAGLTDTQYF. CDR3 coding DNA: TGTGCCAGCAGCGCACTAGCGGGGCTCACAGATACGCAGTATTTT. The genes are TRBV9 and TRBJ2-3, with TRBD2 matching 10 bases. V lost 3 bases and J lost 2; bases outside the gene matches: 3. Germline CDR1 and CDR2: SGDLS and YYNGEE. The CDR3 contains 15 residues.